This T cell receptor (beta chain) was observed in a study of patients and donors after allogeneic stem cell transplantation. TCRdb re-called the RT-PCR reads through MiXCR, storing one row per CDR3 protein. The data hold more than 55,000 distinct CDR3 sequences, with more than 10% observed a single time. Trimming shortened V by 0 bases and J by 4 bases, and 10 bases separated the two germline ends. Germline V gives CDR1 LGHDT, CDR2 YNNKEL (reference sequence). This CDR3 is built from 15 residues. Sequencing was done on a sample of blood, either unsorted or a sorted T cell fraction (not recorded which). This clonotype originated in a human donor who was either an allogeneic HSCT recipient or a stem cell or donor lymphocyte infusion donor (not recorded which). It is not recorded whose cells these are; they may come from a transplant donor. V gene TRBV3-1 combines with J gene TRBJ1-5; D call uncertain. The CDR3 loop reads CASSQEPGGNQPQHF. CDR3 sequence (DNA): TGTGCCAGCAGCCAAGAGCCGGGTGGGAATCAGCCCCAGCATTTT.